This T cell receptor (beta chain) emerged from a study of cytomegalovirus exposure and HLA in healthy donors. This clone was observed once. Germline CDR1 reads MNHEY; CDR2 reads SVGAGI. This CDR3 region has 15 residues. The V and J ends lost 2 bases and 1 base respectively, with 11 bases between them. 60 Vbeta and 13 Jbeta primers were used in PCR. TCRdb's table, derived via immunoSEQ multiplex PCR, lists solely in-frame clones and lacks some. This repertoire shows about 200,000 clones, 65% to 90% found once; its top ten account for over 2%. Material: PBMCs. This TCR came from a woman between 50 and 59 years old in good health and CMV-seronegative. The chain is built from TRBV6-5 and TRBJ1-1; D ambiguous. In nucleotides, the CDR3 is TGTGCCAGCAGTTACACCCACAGCGGGAACACTGAAGCTTTCTTT. It encodes CASSYTHSGNTEAFF.